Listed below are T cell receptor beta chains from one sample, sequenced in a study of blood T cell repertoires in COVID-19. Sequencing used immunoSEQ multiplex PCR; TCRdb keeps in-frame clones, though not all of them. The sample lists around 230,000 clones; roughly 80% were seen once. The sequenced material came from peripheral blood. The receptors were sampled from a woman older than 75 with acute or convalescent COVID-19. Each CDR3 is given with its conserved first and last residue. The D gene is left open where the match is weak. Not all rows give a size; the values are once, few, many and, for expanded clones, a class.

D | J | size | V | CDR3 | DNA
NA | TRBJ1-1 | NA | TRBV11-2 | CASSSREISWTAKNTEAFF | TGTGCCAGCAGCTCCCGAGAAATTTCGTGGACAGCTAAAAACACTGAAGCTTTCTTT
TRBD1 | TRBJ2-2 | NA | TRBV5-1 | CARRSGTGGSGELFF | TGCGCCCGCAGGTCCGGGACAGGGGGGTCCGGGGAGCTGTTTTTT
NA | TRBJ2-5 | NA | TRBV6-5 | CASSTPSGGQETQYF | TGTGCCAGCAGCACCCCTTCCGGGGGGCAGGAGACCCAGTACTTC
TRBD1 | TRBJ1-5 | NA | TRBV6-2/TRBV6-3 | CASSHRDRVTQPQHF | TGTGCCAGCAGTCACCGGGACAGGGTCACTCAGCCCCAGCATTTT
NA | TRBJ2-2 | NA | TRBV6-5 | CASRTGIANTGELFF | TGTGCCAGCAGAACAGGTATCGCGAACACCGGGGAGCTGTTTTTT
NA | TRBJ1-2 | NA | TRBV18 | CASSPSRGREGHTF | TGTGCCAGCTCACCTTCCAGGGGCCGGGAGGGCCACACCTTC
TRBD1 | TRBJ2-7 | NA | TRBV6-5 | CASSYTYQGAGYEQYF | TGTGCCAGCAGTTACACCTATCAGGGGGCGGGGTACGAGCAGTACTTC
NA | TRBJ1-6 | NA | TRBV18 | CASSPSGGYNSPLHF | TGTGCCAGCTCACCAAGCGGGGGCTATAATTCACCCCTCCACTTT
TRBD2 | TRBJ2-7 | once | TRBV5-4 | CASSWDPGLAVYEQYF | TGTGCCAGCAGCTGGGACCCCGGACTAGCGGTCTACGAGCAGTACTTC
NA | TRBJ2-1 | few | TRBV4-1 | CASSQDTGIVTKQFF | TGCGCCAGCAGCCAAGACACAGGGATCGTAACTAAGCAGTTCTTC
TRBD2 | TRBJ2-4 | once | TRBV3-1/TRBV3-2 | CASSHTGTSGRRAKNIQYF | TGTGCCAGCAGCCACACCGGGACTAGCGGGAGAAGGGCCAAAAACATTCAGTACTTC
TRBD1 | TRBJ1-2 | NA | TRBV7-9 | CASSSGLTGGIHGYTF | TGTGCCAGCAGCTCTGGGTTGACAGGGGGCATACATGGCTACACCTTC
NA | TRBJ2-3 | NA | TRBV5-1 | CASSYPGESTDTQYF | TGCGCCAGCAGCTACCCAGGGGAGAGCACAGATACGCAGTATTTT
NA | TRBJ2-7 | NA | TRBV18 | CASSPLAESSYEQYF | TGTGCCAGCTCCCCACTTGCGGAAAGCTCCTACGAGCAGTACTTC
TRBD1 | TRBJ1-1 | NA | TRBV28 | CASSLTGGGNTEAFF | TGTGCCAGCAGTTTGACAGGGGGCGGGAACACTGAAGCTTTCTTT
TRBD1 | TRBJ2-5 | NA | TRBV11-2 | CASSLVPSLAGTAETQYF | TGTGCCAGCAGCTTAGTTCCCTCCCTAGCCGGGACAGCCGAGACCCAGTACTTC
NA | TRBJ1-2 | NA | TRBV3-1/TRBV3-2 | CASSLGGLANYGYTF | TGTGCCAGCAGCCTCGGCGGTTTAGCTAACTATGGCTACACCTTC
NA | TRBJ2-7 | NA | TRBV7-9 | CASSLGYSLYYEQYF | TGTGCCAGCAGCCTAGGGTACAGCCTGTACTACGAGCAGTACTTC
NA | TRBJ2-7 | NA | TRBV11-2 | CASSPKPQSNYEQYF | TGTGCCAGCAGCCCCAAGCCTCAATCCAATTACGAGCAGTACTTC
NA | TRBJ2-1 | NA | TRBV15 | CATSREGGAREQFF | TGTGCCACCAGCAGAGAGGGGGGGGCGCGTGAGCAGTTCTTC
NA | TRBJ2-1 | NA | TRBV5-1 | CASSLATEYNEQFF | TGCGCCAGCAGCTTGGCAACTGAATACAATGAGCAGTTCTTC
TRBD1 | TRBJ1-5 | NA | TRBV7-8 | CASSLATGGQPQHF | TGTGCCAGCAGCTTAGCGACAGGGGGTCAGCCCCAGCATTTT